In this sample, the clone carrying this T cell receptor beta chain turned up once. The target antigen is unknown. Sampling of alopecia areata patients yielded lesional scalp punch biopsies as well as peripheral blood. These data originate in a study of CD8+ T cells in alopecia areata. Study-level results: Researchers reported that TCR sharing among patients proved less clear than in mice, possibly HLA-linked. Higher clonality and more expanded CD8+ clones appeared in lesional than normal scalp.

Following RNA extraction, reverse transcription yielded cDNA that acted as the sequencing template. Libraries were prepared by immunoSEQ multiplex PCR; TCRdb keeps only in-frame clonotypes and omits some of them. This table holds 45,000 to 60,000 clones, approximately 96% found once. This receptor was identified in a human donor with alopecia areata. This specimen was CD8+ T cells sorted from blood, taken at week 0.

CDR3 DNA sequence: TGCGCCAGCAGCCAAGGCCTTTTCTCCTACAATGAGCAGTTCTTC. Its protein product is CASSQGLFSYNEQFF. V is TRBV4-3 and J is TRBJ2-1, with D unclear. This CDR3 comprises 15 residues. V lost 1 base and J 0 bases, leaving 7 bases between the germline ends. CDR1 is LGHNA, CDR2 YSLEER, per germline.